This T cell receptor beta chain derives from a study of regulatory T cells in long-lasting Graves disease. In building TCR beta libraries, iRepertoire HTBI primers were used together with Arm-PCR of CDR3 regions. In TCRdb, the multiplex PCR reads were re-called with MiXCR into one record per CDR3 protein. Here the sample spans about 470,000 distinct CDR3 sequences, less than 25% being singletons. Germline V gene sequence: CDR1 MDHEN, CDR2 SYDVKM. The V gene lost 3 bases and the J gene lost 2 bases, with 14 bases spanning the gap. This CDR3 is built from 16 residues. The time point here: persistent/refractory GD, antithyroid drugs over 5 years with positive TRAb. The TCR library was made from RNA extracted from PBMCs.

This chain uses TRBV28 with TRBJ2-1; D is possibly TRBD1 (8 bases). The sequences come from peripheral blood mononuclear cells (PBMCs), collected when the disease was refractory, from a patient treated with antithyroid drugs. The TCR was taken from a female donor with Graves disease. The CDR3 sequence: CASSLEQGGPYNEQFF. CDR3 coding DNA: TGTGCCAGCAGTTTGGAACAGGGGGGGCCCTACAATGAGCAGTTCTTC.